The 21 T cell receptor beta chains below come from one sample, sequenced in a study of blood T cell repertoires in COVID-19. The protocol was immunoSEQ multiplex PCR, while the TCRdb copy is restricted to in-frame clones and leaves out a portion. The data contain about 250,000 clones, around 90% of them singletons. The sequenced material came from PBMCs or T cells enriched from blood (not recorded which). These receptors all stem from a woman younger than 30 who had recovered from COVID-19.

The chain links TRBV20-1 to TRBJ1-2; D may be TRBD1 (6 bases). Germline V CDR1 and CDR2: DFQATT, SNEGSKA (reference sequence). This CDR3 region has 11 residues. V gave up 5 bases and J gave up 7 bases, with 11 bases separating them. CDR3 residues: CSALGAGGYTF. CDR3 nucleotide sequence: TGCAGTGCTCTGGGGGCAGGTGGCTACACCTTC.

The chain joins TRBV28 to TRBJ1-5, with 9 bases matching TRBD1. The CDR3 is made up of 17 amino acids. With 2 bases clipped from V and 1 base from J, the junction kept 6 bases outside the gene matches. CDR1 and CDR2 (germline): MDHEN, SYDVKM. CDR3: CASSLPHRGRSNQPQHF. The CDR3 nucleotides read TGTGCCAGCAGTTTACCCCACAGGGGGCGAAGCAATCAGCCCCAGCATTTT.

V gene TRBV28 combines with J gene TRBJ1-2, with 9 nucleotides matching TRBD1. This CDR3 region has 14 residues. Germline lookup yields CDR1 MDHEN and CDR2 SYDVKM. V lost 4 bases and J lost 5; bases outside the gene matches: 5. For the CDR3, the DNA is TGTGCCAGCAGTTCCACAGGGGGCGGGTATGGCTACACCTTC. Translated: CASSSTGGGYGYTF.

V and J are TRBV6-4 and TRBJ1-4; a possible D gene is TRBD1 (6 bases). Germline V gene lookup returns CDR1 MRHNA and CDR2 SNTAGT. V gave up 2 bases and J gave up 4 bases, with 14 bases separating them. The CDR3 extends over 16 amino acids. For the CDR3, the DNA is TGTGCCAGCAGTGACCCCTACAGGGCTCGTAATGAAAAACTGTTTTTT. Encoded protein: CASSDPYRARNEKLFF.

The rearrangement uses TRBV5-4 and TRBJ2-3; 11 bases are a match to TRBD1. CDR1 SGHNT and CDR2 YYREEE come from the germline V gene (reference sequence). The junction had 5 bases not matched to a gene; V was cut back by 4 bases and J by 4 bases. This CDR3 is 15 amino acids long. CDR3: CASSPWDRGSDTQYF. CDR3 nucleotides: TGTGCCAGCAGCCCATGGGACAGGGGGTCAGATACGCAGTATTTT.

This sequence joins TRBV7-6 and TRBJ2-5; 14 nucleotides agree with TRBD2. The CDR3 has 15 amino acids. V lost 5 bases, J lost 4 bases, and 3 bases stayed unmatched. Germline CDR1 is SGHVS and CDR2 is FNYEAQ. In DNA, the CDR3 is TGTGCCAGCAGCCCCGGGACTAGCGGGAGAGAGACCCAGTACTTC. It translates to CASSPGTSGRETQYF.

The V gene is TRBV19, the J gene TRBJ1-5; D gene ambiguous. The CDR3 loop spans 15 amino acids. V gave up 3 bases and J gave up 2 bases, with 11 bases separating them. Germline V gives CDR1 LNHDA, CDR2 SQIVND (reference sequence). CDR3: CASSMGPLGNQPQHF. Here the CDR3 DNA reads TGTGCCAGTAGTATGGGCCCCTTGGGCAATCAGCCCCAGCATTTT.

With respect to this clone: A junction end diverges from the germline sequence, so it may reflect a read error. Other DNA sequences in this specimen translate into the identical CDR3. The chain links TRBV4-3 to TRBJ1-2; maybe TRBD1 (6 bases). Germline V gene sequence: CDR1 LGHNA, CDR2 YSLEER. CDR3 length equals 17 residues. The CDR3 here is CASSQDSWSGATGGYTF. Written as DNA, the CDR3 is TGCGCTAGCAGCCAAGATAGCTGGTCAGGGGCTACTGGTGGCTACACCTTC.

This CDR3 reads CASSLGGEGNTIYF. The CDR3 DNA reads TGTGCCAGCAGCCTCGGAGGGGAAGGAAACACCATATATTTT. The chain is built from TRBV11-3 and TRBJ1-3; the D gene is possibly TRBD1 (5 bases). The germline CDR1 and CDR2 sequences are SGHNT and YENEEA. The CDR3 is 14 residues long. V dropped 5 bases and J dropped 4 bases, with 12 bases sitting between them.

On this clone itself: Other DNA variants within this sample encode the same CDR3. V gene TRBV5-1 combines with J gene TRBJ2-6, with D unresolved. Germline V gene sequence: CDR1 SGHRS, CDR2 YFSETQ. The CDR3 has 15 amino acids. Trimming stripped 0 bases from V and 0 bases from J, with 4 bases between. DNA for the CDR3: TGCGCCAGCAGCTTGGACGGCTCTGGGGCCAACGTCCTGACTTTC. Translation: CASSLDGSGANVLTF.

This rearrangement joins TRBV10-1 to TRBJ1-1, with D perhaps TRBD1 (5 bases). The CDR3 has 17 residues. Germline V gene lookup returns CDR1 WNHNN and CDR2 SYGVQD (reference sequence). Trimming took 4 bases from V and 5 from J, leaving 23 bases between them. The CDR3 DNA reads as TGCGCCAGCAGTGGGGATATTCGGGGGTTAACAAGTACTGAAGCTTTCTTT. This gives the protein CASSGDIRGLTSTEAFF.

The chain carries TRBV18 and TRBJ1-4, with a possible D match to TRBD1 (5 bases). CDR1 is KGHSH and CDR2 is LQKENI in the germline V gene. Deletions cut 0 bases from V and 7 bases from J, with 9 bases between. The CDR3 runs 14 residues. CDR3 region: CASSPPARAEKLFF. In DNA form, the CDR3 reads TGTGCCAGCTCACCACCGGCCAGGGCTGAAAAACTGTTTTTT.

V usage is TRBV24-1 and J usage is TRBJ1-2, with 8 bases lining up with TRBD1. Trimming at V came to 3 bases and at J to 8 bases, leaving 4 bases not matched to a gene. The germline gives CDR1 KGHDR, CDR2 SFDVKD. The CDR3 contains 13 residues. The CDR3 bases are TGTGCCACCAGTGATCCCGGACAGGGAGGCTACACCTTC. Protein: CATSDPGQGGYTF.

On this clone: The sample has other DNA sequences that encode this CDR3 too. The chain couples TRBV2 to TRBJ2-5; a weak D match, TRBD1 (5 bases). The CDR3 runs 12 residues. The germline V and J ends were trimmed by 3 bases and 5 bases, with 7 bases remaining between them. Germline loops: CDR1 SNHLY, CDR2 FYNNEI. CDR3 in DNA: TGTGCCAGCAGTGACAGGGTTGAGACCCAGTACTTC. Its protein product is CASSDRVETQYF.

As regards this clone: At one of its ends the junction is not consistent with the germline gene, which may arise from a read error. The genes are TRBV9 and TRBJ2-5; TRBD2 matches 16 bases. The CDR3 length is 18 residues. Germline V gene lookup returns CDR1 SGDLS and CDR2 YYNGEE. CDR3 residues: CARSAGTSGGGPQETQYF. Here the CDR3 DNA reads TGTGCCCGCAGCGCCGGGACTAGCGGGGGGGGGCCCCAAGAGACCCAGTACTTC. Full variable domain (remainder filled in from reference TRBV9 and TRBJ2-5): DSGVTQTPKHLITATGQRVTLRCSPRSGDLSVYWYQQSLDQGLQFLIQYYNGEERAKGNILERFSAQQFPDLHSELNLSSLELGDSALYFCARSAGTSGGGPQETQYFGPGTRLLVL.

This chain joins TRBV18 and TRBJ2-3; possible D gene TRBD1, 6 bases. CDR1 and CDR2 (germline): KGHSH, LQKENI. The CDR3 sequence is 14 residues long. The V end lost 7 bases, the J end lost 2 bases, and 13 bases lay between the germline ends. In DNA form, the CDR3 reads TGTGCCAGCTACGGACAGTACAACACAGATACGCAGTATTTT. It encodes CASYGQYNTDTQYF.

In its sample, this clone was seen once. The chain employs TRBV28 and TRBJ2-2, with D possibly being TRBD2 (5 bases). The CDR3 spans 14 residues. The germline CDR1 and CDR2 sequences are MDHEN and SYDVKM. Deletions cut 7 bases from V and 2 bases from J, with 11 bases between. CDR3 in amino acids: CASKERLNTGELFF. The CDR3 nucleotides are TGTGCCAGCAAGGAGCGACTAAACACCGGGGAGCTGTTTTTT.

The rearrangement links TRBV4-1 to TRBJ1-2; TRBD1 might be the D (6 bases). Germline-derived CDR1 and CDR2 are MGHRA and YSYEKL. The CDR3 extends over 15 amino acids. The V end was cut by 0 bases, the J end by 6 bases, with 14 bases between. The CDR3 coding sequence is TGCGCCAGCAGCCAAGAACTCAACAGGGTCGATGGCTACACCTTC. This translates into CASSQELNRVDGYTF.

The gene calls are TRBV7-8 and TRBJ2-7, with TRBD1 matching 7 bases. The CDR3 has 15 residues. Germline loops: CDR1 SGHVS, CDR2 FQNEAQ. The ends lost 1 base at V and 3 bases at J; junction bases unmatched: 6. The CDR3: CASSLDGTDFYEQYF. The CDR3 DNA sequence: TGTGCCAGCAGCTTAGACGGGACAGATTTCTACGAGCAGTACTTC.

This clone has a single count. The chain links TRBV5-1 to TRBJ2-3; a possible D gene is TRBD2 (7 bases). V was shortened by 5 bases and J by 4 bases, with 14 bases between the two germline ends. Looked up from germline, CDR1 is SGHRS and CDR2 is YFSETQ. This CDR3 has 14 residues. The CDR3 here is CASRTGGGADTQYF. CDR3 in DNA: TGCGCCAGCAGGACGGGGGGCGGTGCAGATACGCAGTATTTT.

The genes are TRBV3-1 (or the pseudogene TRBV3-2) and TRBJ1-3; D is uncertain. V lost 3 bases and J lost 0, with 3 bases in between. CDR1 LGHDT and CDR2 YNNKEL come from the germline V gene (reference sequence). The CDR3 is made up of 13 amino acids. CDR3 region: CASSHYSGNTIYF. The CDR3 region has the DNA TGTGCCAGCAGCCACTACTCTGGAAACACCATATATTTT.